The 13 T cell receptor beta chains in this list originate from one sample, sequenced in a study of CD8 T cells in Susac syndrome. After extraction with the RNeasy kit, roughly 0.45 to 1 ug of the RNA was reverse transcribed using random hexamers. TCRdb analysed the immunoSEQ multiplex PCR reads with MiXCR anew, one entry per CDR3 protein. The sample lists around 80,000 distinct CDR3 sequences, roughly nine tenths occurring once. Input material: CD8+ T cells from PBMCs. The receptors were gathered from a human donor with multiple sclerosis.

This clonotype was observed a single time. V usage is TRBV11-2 and J usage is TRBJ2-7; 8 nucleotides agree with TRBD1. The CDR3 runs to 14 residues. J lost 4 bases, V lost 7 bases, and 9 bases had no gene match. Germline CDR1 is SGHAT and CDR2 is FQNNGV. CDR3 sequence: CASTTAGQGYEQYF. The CDR3 DNA reads TGTGCCAGCACCACCGCCGGACAGGGATACGAGCAGTACTTC.

V is TRBV6-1 and J is TRBJ1-1, with D possibly being TRBD1 (6 bases). Trimming stripped 5 bases from V and 5 bases from J, with 15 bases between. The CDR3 is 14 amino acids. Per germline, CDR1 MNHNS and CDR2 SASEGT. CDR3 sequence (DNA): TGTGCCAGCAGTACGGATTTAGGGGGGACTGAAGCTTTCTTT. It yields the protein CASSTDLGGTEAFF.

This sequence joins TRBV27 and TRBJ2-5; D unclear. CDR1 and CDR2 (germline): MNHEY, SMNVEV (reference sequence). CDR3 length: 15 residues. V lost 4 bases to trimming and J lost 0 bases, with 12 bases between them. The CDR3 protein is CASSYSARDQETQYF. DNA for the CDR3: TGTGCCAGCAGTTACTCGGCCCGCGACCAAGAGACCCAGTACTTC.

The chain carries TRBV14 and TRBJ2-7; possibly TRBD2 for D (6 bases). The CDR3 length is 13 residues. The V gene lost 4 bases and the J gene lost 3 bases, with 10 bases spanning the gap. Germline V gene lookup returns CDR1 SGHDN and CDR2 FVKESK. The CDR3 region is CASSPPTSYEQYF. CDR3 in DNA: TGTGCCAGCAGCCCCCCGACTAGCTACGAGCAGTACTTC. Full variable domain (outside the CDR3, taken from reference TRBV14 and TRBJ2-7): EAGVTQFPSHSVIEKGQTVTLRCDPISGHDNLYWYRRVMGKEIKFLLHFVKESKQDESGMPNNRFLAERTGGTYSTLKVQPAELEDSGVYFCASSPPTSYEQYFGPGTRLTVT.

This clonotype was seen once. The V and J genes are TRBV14 and TRBJ2-7; no clear D. CDR3 length: 15 residues. Germline CDR1 and CDR2: SGHDN and FVKESK. Trimming pared 0 bases from V and 3 bases from J, leaving 12 bases between. The CDR3 loop is CASSQDLGSYYEQYF. The CDR3 coding sequence is TGTGCCAGCAGCCAAGATCTTGGCAGCTACTACGAGCAGTACTTC.

The rearrangement joins TRBV9 to TRBJ1-2; possibly TRBD1 for D (6 bases). CDR3 length: 16 amino acids. V was pared by 3 bases and J by 0 bases, with 15 bases between. Germline CDR1 SGDLS, CDR2 YYNGEE. As DNA, the CDR3 is TGTGCCAGCAGCGGCAGACAGGACCACCCTAACTATGGCTACACCTTC. It codes for CASSGRQDHPNYGYTF.

The V and J genes are TRBV6-2 or TRBV6-3 and TRBJ2-1; TRBD2 matches 8 bases. The trim removed 2 bases at V and 1 base at J, leaving 4 bases unmatched. The CDR3 totals 16 residues. Germline-derived CDR1 and CDR2 are MNHEY and SVGEGT. The CDR3 sequence: CASSYSGSRSYNEQFF. CDR3 DNA: TGTGCCAGCAGTTACAGCGGGAGTAGGTCCTACAATGAGCAGTTCTTC.

V is TRBV11-2 and J is TRBJ2-1, with D unresolved. Per germline, CDR1 SGHAT and CDR2 FQNNGV. With 6 bases removed from V and 8 bases from J, the gap between germline ends came to 14 bases. CDR3 length: 13 amino acids. The DNA of the CDR3 is TGTGCCAGCAGTTTTATAGGCCGGGATGAGCAGTTCTTC. It is translated as CASSFIGRDEQFF.

The CDR3 coding sequence is TGTGCCACCAGCCCCCTTTCAGGGGCCGGCGGGGAGCTGTTTTTT. This translates into CATSPLSGAGGELFF. The V and J genes are TRBV24-1 and TRBJ2-2, with D maybe TRBD1 (6 bases). The CDR3 has 15 residues. CDR1 is KGHDR, CDR2 SFDVKD, per germline. V lost 7 bases, J lost 7 bases, and 18 bases lay in between.

The chain joins TRBV6-5 to TRBJ2-1, with 8 bases lining up with TRBD1. Germline trimming cut 7 bases from V and 6 bases from J; bases unmatched to any gene: 5. CDR3 length equals 13 residues. Germline V gene data show CDR1 as MNHEY and CDR2 as SVGAGI. This CDR3 reads CASTRTGFNEQFF. The CDR3 coding sequence is TGTGCCAGCACCCGGACAGGGTTCAATGAGCAGTTCTTC.

This clonotype was counted between two and nine times. The rearrangement uses TRBV2 and TRBJ2-7; either TRBD1 or TRBD2 may fit D (7 bases each). This CDR3 comprises 15 residues. The V gene lost 6 bases and the J gene lost 2 bases, with 17 bases spanning the gap. In germline, CDR1 is SNHLY, CDR2 FYNNEI. CDR3 nucleotides: TGTGCCAGCAGCCCAGGGGGGGGGTTGACCTACGAGCAGTACTTC. It yields the protein CASSPGGGLTYEQYF.

The genes are TRBV6-1 and TRBJ2-5, with 11 bases aligning to TRBD2. The germline gives CDR1 MNHNS, CDR2 SASEGT. V shed 5 bases, J shed 2 bases, and the junction held 7 bases outside the gene matches. This CDR3 has 16 residues. The CDR3 nucleotides are TGTGCCAGCAGTCCCTGGACTAGCGGGCCTCAAGAGACCCAGTACTTC. Translation: CASSPWTSGPQETQYF.

The chain is built from TRBV3-1 and TRBJ2-1, with TRBD1 matching 7 bases. Trimming removed 3 bases from V and 3 bases from J; junction bases left unmatched: 8. The CDR3 length is 16 residues. CDR1 and CDR2 (germline): LGHDT, YNNKEL (reference sequence). The CDR3, as DNA: TGTGCCAGCAGCCAGCTCCGGGACAGCCTCTACAATGAGCAGTTCTTC. Translating gives CASSQLRDSLYNEQFF.